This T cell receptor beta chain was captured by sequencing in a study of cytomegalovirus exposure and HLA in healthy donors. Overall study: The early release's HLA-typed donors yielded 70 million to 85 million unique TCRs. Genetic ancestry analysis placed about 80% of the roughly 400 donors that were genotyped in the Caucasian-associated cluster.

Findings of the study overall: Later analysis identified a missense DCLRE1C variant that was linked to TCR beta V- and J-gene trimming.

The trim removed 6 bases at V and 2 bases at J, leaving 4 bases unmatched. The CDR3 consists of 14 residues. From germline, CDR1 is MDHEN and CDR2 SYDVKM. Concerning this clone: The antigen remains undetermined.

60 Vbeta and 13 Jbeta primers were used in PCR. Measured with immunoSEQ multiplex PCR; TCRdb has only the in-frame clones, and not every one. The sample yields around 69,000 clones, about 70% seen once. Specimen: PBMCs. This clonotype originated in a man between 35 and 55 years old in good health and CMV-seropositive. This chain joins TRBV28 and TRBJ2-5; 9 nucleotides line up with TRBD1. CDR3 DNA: TGTGCCAGCAGGACAGGGGGGCGTCAAGAGACCCAGTACTTC. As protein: CASRTGGRQETQYF.